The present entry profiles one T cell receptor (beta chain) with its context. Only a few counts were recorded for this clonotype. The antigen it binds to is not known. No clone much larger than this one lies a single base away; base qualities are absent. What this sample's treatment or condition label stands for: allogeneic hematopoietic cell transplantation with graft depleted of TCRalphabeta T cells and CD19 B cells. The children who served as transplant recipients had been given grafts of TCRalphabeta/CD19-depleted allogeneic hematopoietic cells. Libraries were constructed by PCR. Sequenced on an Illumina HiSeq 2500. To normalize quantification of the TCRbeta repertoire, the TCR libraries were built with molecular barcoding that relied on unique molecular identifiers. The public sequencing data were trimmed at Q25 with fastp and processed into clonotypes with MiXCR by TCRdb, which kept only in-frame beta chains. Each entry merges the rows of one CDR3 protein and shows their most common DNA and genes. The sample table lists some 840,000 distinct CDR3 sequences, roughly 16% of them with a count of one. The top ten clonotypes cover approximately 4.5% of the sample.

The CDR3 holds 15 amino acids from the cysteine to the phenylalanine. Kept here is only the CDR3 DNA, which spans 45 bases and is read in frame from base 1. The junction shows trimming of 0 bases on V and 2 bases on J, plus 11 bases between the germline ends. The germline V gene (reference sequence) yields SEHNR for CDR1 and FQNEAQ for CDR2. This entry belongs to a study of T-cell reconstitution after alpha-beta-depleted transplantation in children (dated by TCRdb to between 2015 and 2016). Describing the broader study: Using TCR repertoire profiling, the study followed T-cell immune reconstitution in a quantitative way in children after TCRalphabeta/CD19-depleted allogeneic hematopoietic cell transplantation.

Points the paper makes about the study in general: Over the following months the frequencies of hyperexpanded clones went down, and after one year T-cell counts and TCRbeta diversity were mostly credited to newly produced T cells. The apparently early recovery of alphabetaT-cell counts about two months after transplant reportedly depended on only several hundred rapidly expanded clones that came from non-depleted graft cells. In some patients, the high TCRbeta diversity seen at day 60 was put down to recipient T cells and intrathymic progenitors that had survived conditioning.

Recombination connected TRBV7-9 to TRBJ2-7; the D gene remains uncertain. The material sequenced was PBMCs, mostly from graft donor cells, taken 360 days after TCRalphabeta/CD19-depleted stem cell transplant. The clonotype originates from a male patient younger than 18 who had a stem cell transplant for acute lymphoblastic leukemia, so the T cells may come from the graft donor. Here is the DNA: TGTGCCAGCAGCTTAGCGCACGGCGGAGCCTACGAGCAGTACTTC. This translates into CASSLAHGGAYEQYF.